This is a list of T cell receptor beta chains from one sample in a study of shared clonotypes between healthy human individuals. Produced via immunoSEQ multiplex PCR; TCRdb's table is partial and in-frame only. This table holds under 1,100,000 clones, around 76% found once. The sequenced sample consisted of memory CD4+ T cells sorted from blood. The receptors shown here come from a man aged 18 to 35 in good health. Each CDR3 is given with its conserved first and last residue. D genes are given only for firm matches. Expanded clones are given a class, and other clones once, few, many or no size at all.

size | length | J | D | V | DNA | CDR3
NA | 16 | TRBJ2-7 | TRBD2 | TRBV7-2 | TGTGCCAGCAGTCTATCCCAAGCGGGGACGGGAGGGGAGCAGTACTTC | CASSLSQAGTGGEQYF
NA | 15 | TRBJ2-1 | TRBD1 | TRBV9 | TGTGCCAGCAGCGCAGGGGGACAGCCCTACAATGAGCAGTTCTTC | CASSAGGQPYNEQFF
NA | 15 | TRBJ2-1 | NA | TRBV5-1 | TGCGCCAGCAGCTTGAACAGGGTCCAATCCAATGAGCAGTTCTTC | CASSLNRVQSNEQFF
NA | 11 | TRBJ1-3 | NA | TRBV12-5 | TGTGCTAGTGGTTCGCAAAACACCATATATTTT | CASGSQNTIYF
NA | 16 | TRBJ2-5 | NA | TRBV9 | TGTGCCAGCAGCGTAGGTCACCAGCCAGAACAAGAGACCCAGTACTTC | CASSVGHQPEQETQYF
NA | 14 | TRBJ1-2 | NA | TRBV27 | TGTGCCAGCACCAAGGCGGGGTTTAGGGATGGCTACACCTTC | CASTKAGFRDGYTF
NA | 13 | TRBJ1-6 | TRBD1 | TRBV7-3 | TGTGCCAGCAGCGGACAGGCGGATTCACCCCTCCACTTT | CASSGQADSPLHF
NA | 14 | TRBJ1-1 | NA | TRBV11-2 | TGTGCCAGCAGCCAGTCCACGGGAAACACTGAAGCTTTCTTT | CASSQSTGNTEAFF
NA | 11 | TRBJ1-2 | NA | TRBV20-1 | TGCAGTGCTTTATGGACGACTGGCTACACCTTC | CSALWTTGYTF
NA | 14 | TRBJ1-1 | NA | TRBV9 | TGTGCCAGCAGCGTAGACGGGCTAGGAACTGAAGCTTTCTTT | CASSVDGLGTEAFF
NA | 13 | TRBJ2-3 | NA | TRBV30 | TGTGCCTGGAGTTTACGGACACACGGTACGCAGTATTTT | CAWSLRTHGTQYF
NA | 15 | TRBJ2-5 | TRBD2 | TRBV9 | TGTGCCAGCAGCGTAGGGACTAGGATAGAAGAGACCCAGTACTTC | CASSVGTRIEETQYF
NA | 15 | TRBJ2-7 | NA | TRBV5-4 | TGTGCCAGCAGCTGGAACCAGGGGGGGGGCTACGAGCAGTACTTC | CASSWNQGGGYEQYF
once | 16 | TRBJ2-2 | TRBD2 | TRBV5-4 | TGTGCCAGCAGCTACGGGACTAGCTACAACACCGGGGAGCTGTTTTTT | CASSYGTSYNTGELFF
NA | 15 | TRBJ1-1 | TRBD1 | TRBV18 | TGTGCCAGCTCACGAGGAGGGGGCTCGAACACTGAAGCTTTCTTT | CASSRGGGSNTEAFF
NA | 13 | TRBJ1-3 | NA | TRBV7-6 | TGTGCCAGCAGCACTCTCGGAGGAAACACCATATATTTT | CASSTLGGNTIYF
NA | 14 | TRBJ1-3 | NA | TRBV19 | TGTGCCAGCTCGACGGGGCTTACTGGAAACACCATATATTTT | CASSTGLTGNTIYF
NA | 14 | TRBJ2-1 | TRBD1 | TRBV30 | TGTGCCTGGAGTCCAGGGGGTGCGTTCCATGAGCAGTTCTTC | CAWSPGGAFHEQFF
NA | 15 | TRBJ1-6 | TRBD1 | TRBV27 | TGTGCCAGCAGTTTACAGGACAGGGCGAATTCACCCCTCCACTTT | CASSLQDRANSPLHF
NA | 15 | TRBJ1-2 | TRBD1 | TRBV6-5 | TGTGCCAGCAGTTATTCCGGGACAGCTAACTATGGCTACACCTTC | CASSYSGTANYGYTF
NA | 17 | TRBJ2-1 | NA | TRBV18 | TGTGCCAGCTCACCAGTAGGGGTGGGCTACACGGAAAATGAGCAGTTCTTC | CASSPVGVGYTENEQFF
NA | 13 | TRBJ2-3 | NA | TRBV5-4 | TGTGCCAGCAGCTATTCTAGCACAGATACGCAGTATTTT | CASSYSSTDTQYF
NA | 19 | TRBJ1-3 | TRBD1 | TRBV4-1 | TGCGCCAGCAGCCAAGTAGTTTCCGGGACAGCAAACAATGGAAACACCATATATTTT | CASSQVVSGTANNGNTIYF
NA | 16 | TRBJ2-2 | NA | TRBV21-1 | TGTGCCAGCAGCAAAGTAAGGACTGTAAACACCGGGGAGCTGTTTTTT | CASSKVRTVNTGELFF
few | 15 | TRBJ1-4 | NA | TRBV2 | TGTGCCAGCATGAGGAGGGGGACAACTAATGAAAAACTGTTTTTT | CASMRRGTTNEKLFF
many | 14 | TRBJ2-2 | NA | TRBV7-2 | TGTGCCAGCAGCTTACAAGGAGACACCGGGGAGCTGTTTTTT | CASSLQGDTGELFF
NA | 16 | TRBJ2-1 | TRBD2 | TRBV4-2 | TGTGCCAGCAGCCAAGATCCAGCGGGAGCCAAGAATGAGCAGTTCTTC | CASSQDPAGAKNEQFF
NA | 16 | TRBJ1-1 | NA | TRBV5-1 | TGCGCCAGCAGCTTGGCAGGTCCGGGCTCAGGCACTGAAGCTTTCTTT | CASSLAGPGSGTEAFF
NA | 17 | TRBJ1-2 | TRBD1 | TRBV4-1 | TGCGCCAGCAGCCAAGATCCGAGTGGCGGTGACAGGGTCGGCTACACCTTC | CASSQDPSGGDRVGYTF
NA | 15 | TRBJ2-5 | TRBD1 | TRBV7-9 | TGTGCCAGCAGCTTAGTACAGGGGGCTACAGAGACCCAGTACTTC | CASSLVQGATETQYF
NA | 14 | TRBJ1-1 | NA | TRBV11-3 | TGTGCCAGCAGCCAAGACAGCGGGAACACTGAAGCTTTCTTT | CASSQDSGNTEAFF
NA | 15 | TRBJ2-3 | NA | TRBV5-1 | TGCGCCAGCAGACAGGGCGTCACTAGCACAGATACGCAGTATTTT | CASRQGVTSTDTQYF
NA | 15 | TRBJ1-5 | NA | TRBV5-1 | TGCGCCAGCAGCTTGTTGGGGGATAGCAATCAGCCCCAGCATTTT | CASSLLGDSNQPQHF
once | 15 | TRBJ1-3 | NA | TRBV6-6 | TGTGCCAGCAGTTATGGGGTAGACTCTGGAAACACCATATATTTT | CASSYGVDSGNTIYF
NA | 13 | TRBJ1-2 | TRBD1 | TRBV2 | TGTGCCAGCACGGGACAGACTAACTATGGCTACACCTTC | CASTGQTNYGYTF
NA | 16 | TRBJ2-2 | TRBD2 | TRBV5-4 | TGTGCCAGCAGCGTCAGCGGGGGGGCCATCACCGGGGAGCTGTTTTTT | CASSVSGGAITGELFF
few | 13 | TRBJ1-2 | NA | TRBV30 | TGTGCCTGGAGTGTATCAGGGGTGTATGGCTACACCTTC | CAWSVSGVYGYTF
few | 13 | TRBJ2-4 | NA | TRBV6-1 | TGTGCCAGCAGTGAAGCGACAGGCGTCTTTCAGTACTTC | CASSEATGVFQYF
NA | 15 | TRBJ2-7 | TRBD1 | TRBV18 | TGTGCCAGCTCACTCGCGGGACAGGGGTCCTACGAGCAGTACTTC | CASSLAGQGSYEQYF
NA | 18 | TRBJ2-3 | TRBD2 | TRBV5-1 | TGCGCCAGCAGCTTGGCCCGGACTAGCGGGGAACTCACAGATACGCAGTATTTT | CASSLARTSGELTDTQYF
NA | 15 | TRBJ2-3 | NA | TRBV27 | TGTGCCAGCAGTTATGCAGCGGCCGACACAGATACGCAGTATTTT | CASSYAAADTDTQYF